The clone carrying this T cell receptor (beta chain) has only a few counts. The antigen is unknown. The source of the sample is a study of T cells in Graves' hyperthyroidism and ophthalmopathy. Overall study context: Peripheral blood collection took place at initial diagnosis, before any treatment. General observations from the study: Most clonotypes that expanded in the thyroid above 0.001 also showed up in blood.

Amplified TCR beta CDR3 regions came from RNA transcripts. TCR CDR3 regions were first amplified by RT-PCR with HTBI primers. TCRdb independently ran MiXCR on the multiplex PCR reads; one entry per CDR3 protein. The sample includes about half a million distinct CDR3 sequences, roughly 22% seen only once; the top ten take approximately 49%. Clinical symptoms, serum thyroxine, TRAb, thyroid ultrasound and orbital computed tomography informed diagnoses. PBMCs were collected from an approximately 10 ml volume of fresh peripheral blood. Input material: blood. The TCR was taken from a woman aged 70-85 years with Graves' ophthalmopathy.

The CDR3 sequence is CASSRASGKHYGYTF. The CDR3 DNA follows: TGTGCCAGCAGTAGGGCCTCGGGAAAGCACTATGGCTACACCTTC. V gene TRBV27 combines with J gene TRBJ1-2; D gene unclear. The CDR3 length is 15 residues. V was trimmed by 5 bases and J by 3 bases, leaving 16 bases between them. CDR1 MNHEY and CDR2 SMNVEV come from the germline V gene (reference sequence).